The entry below describes one T cell receptor beta chain. The entry originates in a study of blood T cell repertoires in COVID-19. About the research overall: Samples came from the United States, Italy and Spain, spanning acute and convalescent COVID-19.

V lost 4 bases to trimming and J lost 1 base, with 13 bases between them. Germline values: CDR1 SGHAT, CDR2 FQDESV (reference sequence). This CDR3 has 15 amino acids. Sequenced by immunoSEQ multiplex PCR; TCRdb stores in-frame clones only, minus some. The sample lists around 700,000 clones, about nine tenths occurring once. V usage is TRBV11-1 and J usage is TRBJ1-1; D is possibly TRBD1 (5 bases). The origin of this receptor is a young woman with acute or convalescent COVID-19. Source material: peripheral blood. The CDR3: CASSSPTDRNTEAFF. As DNA, the CDR3 is TGTGCCAGCAGCTCACCGACAGACAGGAACACTGAAGCTTTCTTT.